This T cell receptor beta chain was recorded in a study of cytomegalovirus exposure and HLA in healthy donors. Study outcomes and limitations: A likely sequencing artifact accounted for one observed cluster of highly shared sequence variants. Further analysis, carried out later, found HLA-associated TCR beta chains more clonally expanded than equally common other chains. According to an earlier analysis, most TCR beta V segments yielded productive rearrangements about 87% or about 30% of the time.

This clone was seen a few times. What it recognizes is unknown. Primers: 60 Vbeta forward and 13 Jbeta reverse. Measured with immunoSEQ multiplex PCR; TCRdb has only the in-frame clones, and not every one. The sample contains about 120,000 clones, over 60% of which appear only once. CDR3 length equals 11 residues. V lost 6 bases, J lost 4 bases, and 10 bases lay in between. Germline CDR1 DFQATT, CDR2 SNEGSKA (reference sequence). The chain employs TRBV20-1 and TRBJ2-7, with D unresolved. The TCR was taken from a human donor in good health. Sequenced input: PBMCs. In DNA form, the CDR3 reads TGCAGTGCCGTATCTCGGTACGAGCAGTACTTC. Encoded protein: CSAVSRYEQYF.